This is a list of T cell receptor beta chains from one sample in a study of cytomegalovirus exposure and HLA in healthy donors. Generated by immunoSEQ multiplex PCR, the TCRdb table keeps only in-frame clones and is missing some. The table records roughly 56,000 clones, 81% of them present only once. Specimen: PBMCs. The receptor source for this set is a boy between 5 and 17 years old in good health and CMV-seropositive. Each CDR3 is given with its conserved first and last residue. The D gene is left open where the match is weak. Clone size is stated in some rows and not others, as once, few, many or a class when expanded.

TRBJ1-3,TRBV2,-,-,CASSETGSVGNTIYF,TGTGCCAGCAGTGAAACGGGAAGCGTTGGAAACACCATATATTTT
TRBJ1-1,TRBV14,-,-,CASSQDLGAEAFF,TGTGCCAGCAGCCAAGATTTAGGGGCTGAAGCTTTCTTT
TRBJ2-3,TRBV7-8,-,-,CASSLLASFTDTQYF,TGTGCCAGCAGCTTACTAGCCTCATTCACAGATACGCAGTATTTT
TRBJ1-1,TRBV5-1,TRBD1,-,CASSRDSAEAFF,TGCGCCAGCAGCCGGGACAGCGCCGAGGCTTTCTTT
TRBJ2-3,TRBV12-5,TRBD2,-,CASGSTRTSGGIYTDTQYF,TGTGCTAGTGGTTCCACACGGACTAGCGGGGGGATATACACAGATACGCAGTATTTT
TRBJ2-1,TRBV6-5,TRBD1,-,CASSPGTGIPNEQFF,TGTGCCAGCAGCCCCGGGACAGGGATACCCAATGAGCAGTTCTTC
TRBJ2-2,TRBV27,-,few,CASSLSLLRQSTGELFF,TGTGCCAGCAGTTTATCCCTTCTCAGACAGTCCACCGGGGAGCTGTTTTTT
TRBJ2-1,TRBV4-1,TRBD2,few,CASSPGRLAGRYNEQFF,TGCGCCAGCAGCCCGGGTCGACTAGCGGGGAGATACAATGAGCAGTTCTTC
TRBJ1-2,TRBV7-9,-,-,CASSFERGF,TGTGCCAGCAGCTTTGAGAGAGGTTTC
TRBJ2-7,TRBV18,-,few,CASSPLLESYEQYF,TGTGCCAGCTCACCACTTCTGGAGTCCTACGAGCAGTACTTC
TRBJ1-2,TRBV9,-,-,CASSVQGYGYTF,TGTGCCAGCAGCGTGCAGGGCTATGGCTACACCTTC
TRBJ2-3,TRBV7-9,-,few,CASGRNPLADTQYF,TGTGCCAGCGGGAGGAACCCGTTGGCAGATACGCAGTATTTT
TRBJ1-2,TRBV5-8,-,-,CASSLAAGYGYTF,TGTGCCAGCAGCTTGGCGGCAGGATATGGCTACACCTTC
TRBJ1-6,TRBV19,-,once,CASSIISGYNSPLHF,TGTGCCAGTAGTATTATCTCGGGGTATAATTCACCCCTCCACTTT
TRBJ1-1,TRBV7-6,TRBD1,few,CASSFATGAKVTEAFF,TGTGCCAGCAGTTTTGCAACAGGGGCAAAAGTCACTGAAGCTTTCTTT
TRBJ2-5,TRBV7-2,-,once,CASSLPGSVETQYF,TGTGCCAGCAGCCTCCCTGGTAGTGTGGAGACCCAGTACTTC
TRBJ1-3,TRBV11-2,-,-,CASSLAGQLSGNTIYF,TGTGCCAGCAGCTTAGCTGGACAACTTAGTGGAAACACCATATATTTT
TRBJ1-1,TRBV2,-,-,CASSARSEAFF,TGTGCCAGCAGCGCGAGGTCTGAAGCTTTCTTT
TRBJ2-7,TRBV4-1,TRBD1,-,CASSHAGTGNSEQYF,TGCGCCAGCAGCCACGCCGGGACAGGCAACAGCGAGCAGTACTTC
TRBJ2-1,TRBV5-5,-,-,CASSFGPGGPYNEQFF,-
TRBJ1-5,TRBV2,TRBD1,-,CASGRDRVGNQPQHF,TGTGCCAGCGGCCGGGACAGGGTTGGCAATCAGCCCCAGCATTTT
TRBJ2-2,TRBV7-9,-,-,CASSLRGINTGELFF,TGTGCCAGCAGCTTAAGGGGAATCAACACCGGGGAGCTGTTTTTT
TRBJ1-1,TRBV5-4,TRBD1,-,CASSIGQGAMNTEAFF,TGTGCCAGCAGCATAGGACAGGGGGCGATGAACACTGAAGCTTTCTTT
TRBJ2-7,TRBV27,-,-,CASSTTPDSSEQYF,TGTGCCAGCAGTACGACTCCTGATTCCTCCGAGCAGTACTTC
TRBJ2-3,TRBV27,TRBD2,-,CASSSGTSGVGTQYF,TGTGCCAGCAGTTCCGGGACTAGCGGGGTTGGAACGCAGTATTTT
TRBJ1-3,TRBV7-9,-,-,CASSLGPDTIYF,TGTGCCAGCAGCTTAGGTCCCGACACCATATATTTT
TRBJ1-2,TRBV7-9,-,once,CASSYGQSLFGYTF,TGTGCCAGCAGCTACGGACAGAGCCTCTTCGGCTACACCTTC
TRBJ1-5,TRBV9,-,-,CASSRASDRDQPQHF,TGTGCCAGCAGCCGTGCGTCCGACAGAGATCAGCCCCAGCATTTT
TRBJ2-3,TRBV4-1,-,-,CASRQTVTSTDTQYF,TGCGCCAGCAGACAGACAGTTACTAGCACAGATACGCAGTATTTT
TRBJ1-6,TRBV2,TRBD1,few,CASSEGQSSYNSPLHF,TGTGCCAGCAGCGAGGGACAGAGCTCCTATAATTCACCCCTCCACTTT
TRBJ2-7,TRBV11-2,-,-,CASSLERTGYEQYF,TGTGCCAGCAGCTTAGAGCGAACCGGCTACGAGCAGTACTTC
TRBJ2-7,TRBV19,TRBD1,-,CASSETGAHIYEQYF,TGTGCCAGTAGCGAAACAGGGGCCCATATCTACGAGCAGTACTTC
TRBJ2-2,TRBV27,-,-,CASSSGEEEPGELFF,TGTGCCAGCAGTTCGGGGGAGGAGGAACCCGGGGAGCTGTTTTTT
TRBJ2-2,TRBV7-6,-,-,CASSPLEGELFF,TGTGCCAGCAGCCCCCTGGAGGGGGAGCTGTTTTTT
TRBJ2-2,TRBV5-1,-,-,CASSLSGNTGELFF,TGCGCCAGCAGCTTATCGGGGAACACCGGGGAGCTGTTTTTT
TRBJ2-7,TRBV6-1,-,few,CASSVAQGSYEQYF,TGTGCCAGCAGTGTAGCCCAGGGTTCCTACGAGCAGTACTTC
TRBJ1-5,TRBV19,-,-,CASSIDLGISGNQPQHF,TGTGCCAGTAGTATAGATCTTGGTATCTCAGGGAATCAGCCCCAGCATTTT
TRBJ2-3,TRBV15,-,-,CATSRGGRSTDTQYF,TGTGCCACCAGCAGAGGGGGGCGAAGCACAGATACGCAGTATTTT
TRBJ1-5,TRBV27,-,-,CASRPAAIYQPQHF,TGTGCCAGCAGACCGGCGGCCATTTATCAGCCCCAGCATTTT
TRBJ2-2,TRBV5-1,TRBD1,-,CASRGQGATGELFF,TGCGCCAGCAGGGGACAGGGGGCCACCGGGGAGCTGTTTTTT
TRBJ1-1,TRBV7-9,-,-,CASSGGRDLNTEAFF,TGTGCCAGCAGCGGGGGCAGAGACCTGAACACTGAAGCTTTCTTT
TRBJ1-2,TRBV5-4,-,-,CASSPRGRFGYTF,TGTGCCAGCAGTCCGAGAGGGAGGTTCGGCTACACCTTC
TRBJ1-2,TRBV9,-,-,CASSVAQGNGYTF,TGTGCCAGCAGCGTAGCGCAGGGCAATGGCTACACCTTC
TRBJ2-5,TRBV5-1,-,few,CASSLGIEVRQETQYF,TGCGCCAGCAGCTTGGGGATTGAGGTGCGCCAAGAGACCCAGTACTTC
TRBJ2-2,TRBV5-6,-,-,CASTDLIDITGELFF,TGTGCCAGCACCGATCTCATCGACATTACCGGGGAGCTGTTTTTT
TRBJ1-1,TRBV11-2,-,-,CASSLAGQAFF,TGTGCCAGCAGCTTAGCCGGACAGGCTTTCTTT
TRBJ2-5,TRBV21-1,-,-,CASSSSGEKGETQYF,TGTGCCAGCAGCTCCTCAGGGGAAAAGGGGGAGACCCAGTACTTC
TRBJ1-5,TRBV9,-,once,CASSVDQDSQPQHF,TGTGCCAGCAGCGTAGACCAGGATAGTCAGCCCCAGCATTTT
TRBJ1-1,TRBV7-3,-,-,CASGQGKNTEAFF,TGTGCCAGCGGCCAGGGGAAGAACACTGAAGCTTTCTTT
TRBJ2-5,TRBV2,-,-,CASSAGRLETQYF,TGTGCCAGCAGCGCGGGACGATTAGAGACCCAGTACTTC
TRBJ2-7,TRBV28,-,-,CASTTWRDSSYEQYF,TGTGCCAGCACAACCTGGAGAGACAGCTCCTACGAGCAGTACTTC
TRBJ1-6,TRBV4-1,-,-,CASSQDVSSNSPLHF,TGCGCCAGCAGCCAAGATGTGAGTAGCAATTCACCCCTCCACTTT
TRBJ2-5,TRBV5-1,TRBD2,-,CASSLGGGGAGETQYF,TGCGCCAGCAGCTTGGGAGGCGGGGGGGCCGGAGAGACCCAGTACTTC